This T cell receptor (beta chain) was identified during a study of regulatory T cells in long-lasting Graves disease. Whole-study findings and limits: TCR diversity was lower in persistent than newly diagnosed Graves' disease.

The table lists this clonotype with a few counts. Its antigen is as yet unknown. Arm-PCR of CDR3 regions with iRepertoire HTBI primers generated TCR beta libraries. One entry per CDR3 protein, called by TCRdb with MiXCR from the multiplex PCR reads. The sample lists fewer than 550,000 distinct CDR3 sequences; roughly a sixth were seen once. The time point here: newly diagnosed GD, antithyroid drugs for less than 3 months. The authors made the TCR library using RNA they extracted from PBMCs. There are 16 residues in the CDR3. Per the germline V gene, CDR1 is DFQATT and CDR2 is SNEGSKA (reference sequence). The ends lost 3 bases at V and 5 bases at J; junction bases unmatched: 12. This same sample was also part of a study on T cells in Graves' hyperthyroidism and ophthalmopathy. That study adds: The study left out patients who had uncontrolled infection, other autoimmune disease, pregnancy or lactation. In the first-round RT-PCR of the TCR CDR3, the HTBI primer set was used. Ophthalmopathy was model-predicted a median roughly 6.3 months pre-onset.

This sequence joins TRBV20-1 and TRBJ2-5, with TRBD2 identical over 10 bases. The receptor was derived from a woman aged 40 to 65 with Graves disease. Sequencing was performed on peripheral blood mononuclear cells (PBMCs), taken at new diagnosis, from a patient treated with antithyroid drugs. Here the CDR3 reads CSASESGGAVGETQYF. CDR3 nucleotides: TGCAGTGCTAGCGAGAGCGGGGGGGCGGTAGGGGAGACCCAGTACTTC.